Each of the 10 T cell receptor beta chains below was sequenced from the same sample in a study of blood T cell dynamics during melanoma immunotherapy (TCRdb year 2020). Libraries were built with the immunoSEQ multiplex PCR assay. This immuneACCESS table, as held by TCRdb, lists in-frame sequences with V and J called but not all clones. Of the missing ones, under half trace to an unresolved V gene in checked studies; the others have no known cause. This sample lists more than 10,000 clones; roughly 80% were detected once. The biggest ten clones account for more than 20% of the sample. The time point label here, explained by the study, means: week 3, after first cycle of checkpoint inhibitor. The source was blood, collected from a patient treated with checkpoint blockade. The receptor source for this set is a human donor with melanoma.

The gene calls are TRBV15 and TRBJ1-3, with 7 bases aligning to TRBD1. V dropped 5 bases and J dropped 0; count of bases not matched to a gene: 7. CDR1 is LNHNV and CDR2 is YYDKDF in the germline V gene (reference sequence). The CDR3 spans 16 residues. CDR3 coding DNA: TGTGCCACCAGCGCCTCACAGGGGTCCTCTGGAAACACCATATATTTT. Translating it yields CATSASQGSSGNTIYF. Filled out from reference TRBV15 and TRBJ1-3, the complete variable domain reads DAMVIQNPRYQVTQFGKPVTLSCSQTLNHNVMYWYQQKSSQAPKLLFHYYDKDFNNEADTPDNFQSRRPNTSFCFLDIRSPGLGDTAMYLCATSASQGSSGNTIYFGEGSWLTVV.

This sequence joins TRBV7-2 and TRBJ2-1; 11 bases fit TRBD2. Per the germline V gene, CDR1 is SGHTA and CDR2 is FQGNSA. The CDR3 has 16 residues. J lost 6 bases, V lost 2 bases, and 6 bases had no gene match. CDR3 coding DNA: TGTGCCAGCAGCTTACGCGGGACTAGCGGCACCAATGAGCAGTTCTTC. This encodes CASSLRGTSGTNEQFF.

This chain connects TRBV2 to TRBJ1-6, with 7 bases identical to TRBD1. Germline V CDR1 and CDR2: SNHLY, FYNNEI. This CDR3 has 14 amino acids. Trimming cost V 6 bases and J 5 bases; bases outside gene matches: 4. The CDR3 sequence is CASRVGTDNSPLHF. CDR3 bases: TGTGCCAGCAGGGTGGGGACAGATAATTCACCCCTCCACTTT.

The J gene is TRBJ1-1, the V gene TRBV29-1; tentative D call: TRBD1 (5 bases). CDR1 is SQVTM and CDR2 is ANQGSEA in the germline V gene. V was cut by 4 bases and J by 1 base, with 7 bases left in between. The CDR3 runs to 12 residues. This CDR3 reads CSVGGWNTEAFF. CDR3 in DNA: TGCAGCGTTGGGGGGTGGAACACTGAAGCTTTCTTT.

This chain links TRBV27 with TRBJ2-1; D unclear. V was shortened by 3 bases and J by 4 bases, with 7 bases between the two germline ends. The CDR3 covers 13 residues. In germline, CDR1 is MNHEY, CDR2 SMNVEV (reference sequence). CDR3 sequence (DNA): TGTGCCAGCAGTTTCGGGCCGTACAATGAGCAGTTCTTC. Translated, it gives CASSFGPYNEQFF.

The genes are TRBV5-5 and TRBJ1-2; 8 bases fit TRBD1. V trimming: 2 bases; J trimming: 3 bases; junction bases outside the gene matches: 6. The V gene's germline CDR1 is SGHKS and CDR2 YYEKEE (reference sequence). The length of the CDR3 is 15 residues. The CDR3 region is CASSLETGDHYGYTF. CDR3 bases: TGTGCCAGCAGCTTAGAGACAGGGGACCACTATGGCTACACCTTC. Full variable domain (outside the CDR3, taken from reference TRBV5-5 and TRBJ1-2): DAGVTQSPTHLIKTRGQQVTLRCSPISGHKSVSWYQQVLGQGPQFIFQYYEKEERGRGNFPDRFSARQFPNYSSELNVNALLLGDSALYLCASSLETGDHYGYTFGSGTRLTVV.

This clone is a singleton in its sample. The genes are TRBV19 and TRBJ2-6, with D perhaps being TRBD1 or TRBD2 (6 bases each). Germline CDR1 and CDR2: LNHDA and SQIVND (reference sequence). Trimming shortened V by 5 bases and J by 2 bases, and 13 bases separated the two germline ends. This CDR3 has 16 residues. Written as DNA, the CDR3 is TGTGCCAGTAGTGATGGGGGCGGGACTGGGGCCAACGTCCTGACTTTC. Protein sequence: CASSDGGGTGANVLTF. Full variable domain (rest looked up from reference TRBV19 and TRBJ2-6): DGGITQSPKYLFRKEGQNVTLSCEQNLNHDAMYWYRQDPGQGLRLIYYSQIVNDFQKGDIAEGYSVSREKKESFPLTVTSAQKNPTAFYLCASSDGGGTGANVLTFGAGSRLTVL.

This rearrangement joins TRBV18 to TRBJ2-7; TRBD1 aligns across 9 bases. Germline V gives CDR1 KGHSH, CDR2 LQKENI. The CDR3 contains 14 residues. J gave up 4 bases and V 5 bases, and 6 bases lay outside the gene matches. CDR3 DNA sequence: TGTGCCAGCTCAGGGACAGGGCCGGGGTACGAGCAGTACTTC. Translated, it gives CASSGTGPGYEQYF.

The rearrangement joins TRBV6-6 to TRBJ2-7; 8 bases line up with TRBD1. The junction had 7 bases not matched to a gene; V was cut back by 6 bases and J by 0 bases. The CDR3 totals 15 residues. Germline V gene sequence: CDR1 MNHNY, CDR2 SVGAGI (reference sequence). CDR3 protein: CASSPGQGYSYEQYF. The CDR3 DNA reads as TGTGCCAGCAGCCCCGGACAGGGATACTCCTACGAGCAGTACTTC.

The rearrangement links TRBV7-9 to TRBJ2-7; D is unresolved. The germline V gene has CDR1 SEHNR and CDR2 FQNEAQ (reference sequence). Trimming removed 1 base at V and 0 bases at J, with 13 bases between. There are 16 residues in the CDR3. Written as DNA, the CDR3 is TGTGCCAGCAGCTTAGGTCCAGGCCGGAGCTCCTACGAGCAGTACTTC. This sequence encodes CASSLGPGRSSYEQYF.